Listed below are T cell receptor delta chains from one sample, sequenced in a study of gamma-delta T cells after stem cell transplantation. TCRdb reanalysed the RT-PCR reads with CATT. The sample includes some 1,000 delta-chain clones, 3.5% to 4.5% seen only once; the top ten take roughly half. Specimen: gamma-delta T cells. All receptors come from a human donor. It is not recorded whose cells these are; they may come from a transplant donor. CDR3s include the opening cysteine and the closing phenylalanine or tryptophan. A D gene is named only where the DNA matches it firmly. Not all rows give a size; the values are once, few, many and, for expanded clones, a class.

>TRDV2|TRDD3|few|TRDJ3
CACDTADLGDTHKYTRPMFF
TGTGCCTGTGACACCGCAGACCTGGGGGATACGCATAAATACACCCGCCCGATGTTTTTC
>TRDV2|TRDD3|large|TRDJ1
CACDTVRDTLDKLIF
TGTGCCTGTGACACCGTAAGGGATACGCTCGATAAACTCATCTTT
>TRDV2|-|-|TRDJ1
CACDTAGTPVDNLIF
TGTGCCTGTGACACCGCGGGGACACCGGTCGATAACCTCATCTTT
>TRDV2|TRDD3|-|TRDJ1
CACDTLGENDKLIF
TGTGCCTGTGACACACTGGGGGAAAACGATAAACTCATCTTT
>TRDV2|-|large|TRDJ1
CACDAIKSLTDKLIF
TGTGCCTGTGACGCGATCAAATCTCTCACCGATAAACTCATCTTT
>TRDV3|-|few|TRDJ1
CAFTKIPTEILGKPDTDKLIF
TGTGCCTTTACCAAGATTCCTACTGAAATACTGGGAAAACCGGACACCGATAAACTCATCTTT
>TRDV2|-|large|TRDJ1
CACDTLKGLRGSNTDKLIF
TGTGCCTGTGACACCCTAAAGGGCCTCCGGGGGTCTAACACCGATAAACTCATCTTT
>TRDV2|TRDD3|large|TRDJ3
CACDTVLGDTSSWDTRQMFF
TGTGCCTGTGACACCGTACTGGGGGATACGAGCTCCTGGGACACCCGACAGATGTTTTTC
>TRDV2|-|medium-sized|TRDJ3
CACDQTGRPWDTRQMFF
TGTGCCTGTGACCAGACTGGGAGACCCTGGGACACCCGACAGATGTTTTTC
>TRDV1|TRDD3|medium-sized|TRDJ1
CALGEPLGVPDTDKLIF
TGTGCTCTTGGGGAACCCCTGGGGGTTCCGGACACCGATAAACTCATCTTT
>TRDV2|TRDD3|few|TRDJ1
CACDSLGANITDKLIF
TGTGCCTGTGACAGCCTGGGGGCCAATATCACCGATAAACTCATCTTT
>TRDV2|TRDD3|large|TRDJ1
CACEVLGIPQGDKLIF
TGTGCCTGTGAAGTACTGGGGATCCCCCAGGGCGATAAACTCATCTTT
>TRDV2|-|large|TRDJ3
CACDTVERGFSWDTRQMFF
TGTGCCTGTGACACCGTCGAAAGGGGTTTCTCCTGGGACACCCGACAGATGTTTTTC
>TRDV2|TRDD3|-|TRDJ1
CACDTISPTFPRTGGYARDDKLIF
TGTGCCTGTGACACGATCTCCCCAACCTTCCCCCGTACTGGGGGATACGCTCGGGACGATAAACTCATCTTT
>TRDV2|-|hyperexpanded|TRDJ1
CACDLLSDTDKLIF
TGTGCCTGTGACCTCCTTTCCGACACCGATAAACTCATCTTT
>TRDV2|TRDD3|few|TRDJ1
CACDTADLGDTPKKLIF
TGTGCCTGTGACACCGCAGACCTGGGGGATACGCCAAAGAAACTCATCTTT
>TRDV2|-|large|TRDJ1
CACDTLSSYEVGDSDKLIF
TGTGCCTGTGACACTCTCTCTTCCTACGAGGTGGGGGACTCCGATAAACTCATCTTT
>TRDV2|TRDD3|-|TRDJ1
CACDTADLGGNTDKLIF
TGTGCCTGTGACACCGCAGACCTGGGGGGAAACACCGATAAACTCATCTTT
>TRDV2|TRDD3|-|TRDJ3
CACDTGGSAVSWDTRQMFF
TGTGCCTGTGATACTGGGGGATCCGCGGTCTCCTGGGACACCCGACAGATGTTTTTC
>TRDV2|TRDD3|large|TRDJ1
CACDTVGDTAKLIF
TGTGCCTGTGACACGGTGGGGGATACCGCTAAACTCATCTTT
>TRDV2|TRDD3|few|TRDJ1
CACDPYWGIPDPDKLIF
TGTGCCTGTGACCCATACTGGGGGATACCAGATCCCGATAAACTCATCTTT
>TRDV2|TRDD3|large|TRDJ1
CACDPVTGGSPTDKLIF
TGTGCCTGTGACCCTGTTACTGGGGGATCCCCCACCGATAAACTCATCTTT
>TRDV2|TRDD3|once|TRDJ1
CACDTTDLGDTRTDKLIF
TGTGCCTGTGACACCACAGACCTGGGGGATACGCGAACCGATAAACTCATCTTT
>TRDV2|TRDD3|medium-sized|TRDJ1
CACDTAERGGGYESDKLIF
TGTGCCTGTGACACCGCTGAGCGTGGTGGGGGATACGAGTCCGATAAACTCATCTTT
>TRDV1|TRDD3|medium-sized|TRDJ1
CALGVLNPGLTGGAHKLIF
TGTGCTCTTGGGGTCCTGAACCCAGGGTTAACTGGGGGAGCGCATAAACTCATCTTT
>TRDV2|TRDD3|large|TRDJ1
CACDTVGYGGHTDKLIF
TGTGCCTGTGACACCGTGGGATACGGCGGTCACACCGATAAACTCATCTTT
>TRDV2|-|medium-sized|TRDJ1
CACDTVSFLKAGGITDTLIF
TGTGCCTGTGACACCGTTTCTTTCCTAAAGGCTGGGGGTATCACCGATACACTCATCTTT